The T cell receptor beta chain described here comes from a study of blood T cell repertoires in COVID-19. Repertoires were generated with immunoSEQ multiplex PCR, while TCRdb's copy carries only in-frame clones and drops some. This sample yields tens of thousands of clones, of which around 83% are seen a single time; roughly 25% belongs to the top ten. This CDR3 contains 15 residues. The germline V gene has CDR1 KGHSH and CDR2 LQKENI. Trimming stripped 4 bases from V and 0 bases from J, with 12 bases between. This chain uses TRBV18 with TRBJ2-5; a possible D gene is TRBD1 (7 bases). This receptor was obtained from a man aged 55-75 years with acute or convalescent COVID-19. The specimen was peripheral blood. In DNA form, the CDR3 reads TGTGCCAGCTCACTTCAGGGGGAGGACCAAGAGACCCAGTACTTC. This sequence encodes CASSLQGEDQETQYF.